The present entry profiles one T cell receptor (beta chain) with its context. The antigen this receptor binds is unknown. No base quality information exists; no much larger clone differs at one position. The CDR3 regions of human TCRbeta chains were analyzed by immunosequencing. On the study's bioinformatics: TCRs in the repertoires were matched against a reference library of SARS-CoV-2-specific TCRs that had been generated with the MIRA antigen-specificity platform. Breadth was defined as the fraction of unique TCRs that were SARS-CoV-2-associated. Depth was defined as the fraction of total T cells that were SARS-CoV-2-associated. Using the MIRA data, each spike-specific TCR was assigned both to the spike region to which the TCR was reactive and to a CD4 or CD8 class. Log10-transformed breadth and depth values were compared by one-way ANOVA with Sidak's multiple comparisons tests. As stored in TCRdb, this immuneACCESS dataset retains in-frame rearrangements with V and J assigned. A fraction of the clones does not appear; measured against another copy, unresolved V genes explain less than half of the discrepancy, and the remainder lacks a known reason. V and J calls and clone size are as listed in that table; D and trimming were resolved from the DNA. Recorded for this sample are fewer than 150,000 clones; just over 90% of them occurred a single time. In total, the top ten clones hold around 3.6% of the sample.

According to the study, the label for this sample's time point signals: baseline before first vaccination. Samples from vaccinated people were obtained from the UK trials COV001 and COV002, which included a single-blind randomized controlled phase 2/3 trial of AZD1222 (ChAdOx1 nCoV-19) in healthy adults. For TCRbeta chain sequencing, PBMC samples from trial participants were taken at day 0 and at day 28 after the second dose. The data stem from a study of T cell responses to AZD1222 COVID-19 vaccine (dated by TCRdb to about 2021). Concerning the study at large: AZD1222 recipients given second doses at about 4 weeks or at about 12 weeks were pooled, since spike-specific TCR depth and breadth were not found to differ between the two schedules. A total of 230 to 250 trial participants underwent TCR sequencing, of whom nearly 210 had received two doses of AZD1222 and roughly 26 had received two doses of the MenACWY control vaccine. Trial participants were enrolled into age subgroups of 18-55, 56-69 and 70-plus years, which contained about 160, 30 and 59 TCR-sequenced participants, respectively. Results and caveats for the whole study, not just this receptor: Most participants were white British and females outnumbered males, and the authors suggested that clonal diversity may have been underestimated. Vaccine-associated CD4 TCRs spanned the whole spike protein, with dominant responses in regions 160-218 and 743-854. In the small 56-69-year group, the increase in depth fell short of significance, most likely because of low power. Conclusions about previously exposed vaccinees were limited because only 6 or 7 AZD1222 recipients were SARS-CoV-2 seropositive at baseline. A significant rise in spike-specific TCR breadth and depth was observed after two AZD1222 doses relative to day 0 and relative to MenACWY recipients. Epitopes outside the regions mutated in the B.1.351 and B.1.1.7 variants were reportedly recognized by nearly half of the unique spike-specific TCRs. Because no day 14 peak-response samples were available, repertoires were characterized only after the peak T cell response.

CDR1 SEHNR and CDR2 FQNEAQ are derived from the germline V gene (reference sequence). Spanning cysteine to phenylalanine, the CDR3 consists of 14 amino acids. Only the CDR3 region is kept as DNA, spanning 42 bases read in frame from base 1. Trimming at the junction amounts to 3 bases on V and 0 bases on J, and the germline ends lie 6 bases apart. Sequenced here: peripheral blood, sampled on day 0 of AZD1222 vaccination. The receptor was derived from an adult in good health. The chain is assembled from TRBV7-9 and TRBJ1-5; a tentative D match to TRBD1 spans 5 bases. The CDR3 sequence is CASSLGDSNQPQHF. The nucleotide sequence reads as follows: TGTGCCAGCAGCTTGGGGGATAGCAATCAGCCCCAGCATTTT.